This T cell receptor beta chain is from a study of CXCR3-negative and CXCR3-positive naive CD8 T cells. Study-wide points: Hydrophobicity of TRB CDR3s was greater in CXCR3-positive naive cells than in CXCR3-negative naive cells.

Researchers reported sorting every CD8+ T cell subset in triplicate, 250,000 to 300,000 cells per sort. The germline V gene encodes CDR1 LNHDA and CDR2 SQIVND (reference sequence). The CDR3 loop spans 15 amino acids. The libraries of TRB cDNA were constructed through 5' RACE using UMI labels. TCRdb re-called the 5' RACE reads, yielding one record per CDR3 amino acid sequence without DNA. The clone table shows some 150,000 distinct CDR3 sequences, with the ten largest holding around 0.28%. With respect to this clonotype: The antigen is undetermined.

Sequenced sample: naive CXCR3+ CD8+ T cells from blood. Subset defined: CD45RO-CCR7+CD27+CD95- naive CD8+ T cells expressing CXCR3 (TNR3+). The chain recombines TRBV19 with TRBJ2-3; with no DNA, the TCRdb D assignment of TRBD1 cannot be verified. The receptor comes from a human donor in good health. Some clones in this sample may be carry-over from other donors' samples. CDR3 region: CASSTGQGAPDTQYF.